These T cell receptor beta chains were read from a single sample in a study of T cell responses to AZD1222 COVID-19 vaccine. Assay used: immunoSEQ multiplex PCR; TCRdb lists only in-frame clones, some missing. Of over 95,000 clones listed, 88% were seen once; the top ten hold approximately 15%. The sequencing used peripheral blood, collected 28 days after the second AZD1222 dose. The source of these receptors is an adult who received the AZD1222 COVID-19 vaccine. Each CDR3 is given with its conserved first and last residue. Each record gives: D gene, J gene, clone size, V gene, CDR3 length, CDR3 DNA, CDR3 protein. A D gene is named only where the DNA matches it firmly. Size tells how often a clone was seen (once, few, many) or the class of an expanded clone, and some rows leave it out.

D gene: NA
J gene: TRBJ1-1
clone size: once
V gene: TRBV4-2
CDR3 length: 16
CDR3 DNA: TGTGCCAGCAGCCAAGGCCGGGGGGTACGGGACACTGAAGCTTTCTTT
CDR3 protein: CASSQGRGVRDTEAFF

D gene: TRBD2
J gene: TRBJ2-1
clone size: NA
V gene: TRBV7-6
CDR3 length: 15
CDR3 DNA: TGTGCCAGCAGCTCTCGCGGGGGGGCCAAGAATGAGCAGTTCTTC
CDR3 protein: CASSSRGGAKNEQFF

D gene: NA
J gene: TRBJ1-2
clone size: NA
V gene: TRBV5-4
CDR3 length: 13
CDR3 DNA: TGTGCCAGCAGCCCCAGGGAAGGGACTGGCTACACCTTC
CDR3 protein: CASSPREGTGYTF

D gene: NA
J gene: TRBJ1-2
clone size: NA
V gene: TRBV28
CDR3 length: 15
CDR3 DNA: TGTGCCAGCAGTTTAGGTGGGGGGCTCGAGAATGGCTACACCTTC
CDR3 protein: CASSLGGGLENGYTF

D gene: NA
J gene: TRBJ1-4
clone size: once
V gene: TRBV4-1
CDR3 length: 13
CDR3 DNA: TGCGCCAGCAGCCAAGATAATGCTGAAAAACTGTTTTTT
CDR3 protein: CASSQDNAEKLFF

D gene: TRBD1
J gene: TRBJ1-4
clone size: NA
V gene: TRBV5-1
CDR3 length: 19
CDR3 DNA: TGCGCCAGCAGCCCCGGGGACAGGGGTATTCGAGCAACTAATGAAAAACTGTTTTTT
CDR3 protein: CASSPGDRGIRATNEKLFF

D gene: NA
J gene: TRBJ2-2
clone size: NA
V gene: TRBV19
CDR3 length: 17
CDR3 DNA: TGTGCCAGCCACGGCGACCCGTACTGGGGGAACACCGGGGAGCTGTTTTTT
CDR3 protein: CASHGDPYWGNTGELFF

D gene: TRBD2
J gene: TRBJ2-3
clone size: NA
V gene: TRBV19
CDR3 length: 17
CDR3 DNA: TGTGCCAGTAGTATATGGACTAGCGGGCGCGACACAGATACGCAGTATTTT
CDR3 protein: CASSIWTSGRDTDTQYF

D gene: TRBD1
J gene: TRBJ1-4
clone size: NA
V gene: TRBV4-1
CDR3 length: 14
CDR3 DNA: TGCGCCAGCAGCAGACAGGGGGCTAATGAAAAACTGTTTTTT
CDR3 protein: CASSRQGANEKLFF

D gene: NA
J gene: TRBJ1-2
clone size: NA
V gene: TRBV9
CDR3 length: 14
CDR3 DNA: TGTGCCAGCAGCGTGGATCGTCAAGGGGATGGCTACACCTTC
CDR3 protein: CASSVDRQGDGYTF

D gene: TRBD1
J gene: TRBJ1-2
clone size: NA
V gene: TRBV6-5
CDR3 length: 14
CDR3 DNA: TGTGCCAGCGTAAACAGGGGGGGATCCTATGGCTACACCTTC
CDR3 protein: CASVNRGGSYGYTF

D gene: TRBD2
J gene: TRBJ2-1
clone size: once
V gene: TRBV5-4
CDR3 length: 18
CDR3 DNA: TGTGCCAGCAGGAGAAGGGGACTAGCGGGAGAGGTCTACAATGAGCAGTTCTTC
CDR3 protein: CASRRRGLAGEVYNEQFF

D gene: TRBD1
J gene: TRBJ1-2
clone size: NA
V gene: TRBV30
CDR3 length: 12
CDR3 DNA: TGTGCCTGGAGTGTGTCCGAGACAGGGGAGACCTTC
CDR3 protein: CAWSVSETGETF

D gene: TRBD2
J gene: TRBJ2-5
clone size: NA
V gene: TRBV7-9
CDR3 length: 16
CDR3 DNA: TGTGCCAGCAGCGCCCGCGGCCAGCGGGGCCAAGAGACCCAGTACTTC
CDR3 protein: CASSARGQRGQETQYF

D gene: TRBD1
J gene: TRBJ2-4
clone size: NA
V gene: TRBV10-1
CDR3 length: 14
CDR3 DNA: TGCGCCACCCCCCGGGACAGGGATCGAAACATTCAGTACTTC
CDR3 protein: CATPRDRDRNIQYF

D gene: NA
J gene: TRBJ2-1
clone size: NA
V gene: TRBV6-5
CDR3 length: 15
CDR3 DNA: TGTGCCAGCACCGTCTGGGGGGAGACGTACAATGAGCAGTTCTTC
CDR3 protein: CASTVWGETYNEQFF

D gene: NA
J gene: TRBJ1-2
clone size: once
V gene: TRBV5-1
CDR3 length: 14
CDR3 DNA: TGCGCCAGCAGCTTGGCTTTAGGACACTATGGCTACACCTTC
CDR3 protein: CASSLALGHYGYTF

D gene: TRBD2
J gene: TRBJ2-7
clone size: NA
V gene: TRBV3-1/TRBV3-2
CDR3 length: 16
CDR3 DNA: TGTGCCAGCAGCCCCACGGTAACTAGCGGCTCCTACGAGCAGTACTTC
CDR3 protein: CASSPTVTSGSYEQYF